Presented here are 2 T cell receptor beta chains from one specimen sequenced in a study of blood T cell repertoires in COVID-19. Repertoires were generated with immunoSEQ multiplex PCR, while TCRdb's copy carries only in-frame clones and drops some. Of 100,000 or so clones in the sample, around 74% are singletons; the top ten hold 15% to 20%. Sequencing input: peripheral blood. Source of these receptors: a woman in her 70s with acute or convalescent COVID-19.

The J gene is TRBJ2-7, the V gene TRBV10-2; TRBD1 matches at 9 bases. Germline assignment: CDR1 WSHSY and CDR2 SAAADI. With V trimmed by 8 bases and J by 5 bases, 13 bases remained unmatched. The CDR3 sequence is 15 residues long. The CDR3 loop is CASRSGTGKNHEQYF. The CDR3 DNA sequence: TGCGCCAGCCGTTCCGGGACAGGGAAGAACCACGAGCAGTACTTC.

The rearrangement joins TRBV19 to TRBJ1-1; TRBD1 aligns across 8 bases. The J segment lost 2 bases and the V segment lost 6 bases, leaving 11 bases of the junction unmatched. The germline V gene encodes CDR1 LNHDA and CDR2 SQIVND (reference sequence). The CDR3 extends over 16 amino acids. CDR3 amino acids: CASSILTTGVNTEAFF. The CDR3 DNA reads TGTGCCAGTAGCATCCTTACGACAGGGGTTAACACTGAAGCTTTCTTT.